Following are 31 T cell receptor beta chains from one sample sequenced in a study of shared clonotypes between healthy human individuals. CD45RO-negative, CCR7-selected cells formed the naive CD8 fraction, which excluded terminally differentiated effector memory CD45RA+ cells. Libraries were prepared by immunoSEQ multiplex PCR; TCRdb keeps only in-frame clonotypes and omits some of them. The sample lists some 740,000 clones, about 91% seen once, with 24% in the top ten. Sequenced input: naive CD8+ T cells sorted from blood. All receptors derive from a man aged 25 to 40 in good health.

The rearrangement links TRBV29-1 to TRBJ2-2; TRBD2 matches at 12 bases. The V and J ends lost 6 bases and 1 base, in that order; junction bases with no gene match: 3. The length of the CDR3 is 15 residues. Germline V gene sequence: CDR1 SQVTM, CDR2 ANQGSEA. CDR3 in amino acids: CSVRGLAGNTGELFF. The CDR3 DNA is TGCAGCGTCAGGGGACTAGCGGGGAACACCGGGGAGCTGTTTTTT.

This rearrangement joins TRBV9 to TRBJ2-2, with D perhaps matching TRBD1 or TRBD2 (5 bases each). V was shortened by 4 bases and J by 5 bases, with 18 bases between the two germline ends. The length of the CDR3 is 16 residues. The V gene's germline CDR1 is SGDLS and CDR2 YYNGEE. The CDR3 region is CASSPGSTGRTGELFF. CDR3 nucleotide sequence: TGTGCCAGCAGCCCGGGGAGCACGGGGCGTACCGGGGAGCTGTTTTTT.

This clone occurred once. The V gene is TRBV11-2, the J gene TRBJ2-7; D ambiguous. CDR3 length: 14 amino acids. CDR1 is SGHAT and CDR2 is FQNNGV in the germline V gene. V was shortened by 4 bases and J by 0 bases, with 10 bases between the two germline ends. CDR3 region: CASSSPSSSYEQYF. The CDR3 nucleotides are TGTGCCAGCAGCTCTCCTTCGAGCTCCTACGAGCAGTACTTC.

In DNA, the CDR3 is TGTGCCAGCAGTTACGAAACGGGGTTCTCCTACGAGCAGTACTTC. This translates into CASSYETGFSYEQYF. The chain recombines TRBV6-5 with TRBJ2-7; possible D gene TRBD2, 5 bases. V dropped 2 bases and J dropped 0 bases, with 11 bases sitting between them. The CDR3 loop spans 15 amino acids. The germline gives CDR1 MNHEY, CDR2 SVGAGI.

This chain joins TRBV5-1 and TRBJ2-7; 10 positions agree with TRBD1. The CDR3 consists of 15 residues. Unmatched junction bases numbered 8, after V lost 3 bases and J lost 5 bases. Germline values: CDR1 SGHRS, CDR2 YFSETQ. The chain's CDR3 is CASSSWDRGGHEQYF. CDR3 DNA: TGCGCCAGCAGCTCCTGGGACAGGGGAGGACACGAGCAGTACTTC. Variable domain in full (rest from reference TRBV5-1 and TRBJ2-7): KAGVTQTPRYLIKTRGQQVTLSCSPISGHRSVSWYQQTPGQGLQFLFEYFSETQRNKGNFPGRFSGRQFSNSRSEMNVSTLELGDSALYLCASSSWDRGGHEQYFGPGTRLTVT.

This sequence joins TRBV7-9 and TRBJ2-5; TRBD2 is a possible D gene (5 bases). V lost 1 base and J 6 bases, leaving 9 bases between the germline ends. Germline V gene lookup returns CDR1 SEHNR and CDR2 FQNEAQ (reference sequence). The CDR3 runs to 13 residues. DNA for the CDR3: TGTGCCAGCAGCTTAGTACGGGAACAGACCCAGTACTTC. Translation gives CASSLVREQTQYF.

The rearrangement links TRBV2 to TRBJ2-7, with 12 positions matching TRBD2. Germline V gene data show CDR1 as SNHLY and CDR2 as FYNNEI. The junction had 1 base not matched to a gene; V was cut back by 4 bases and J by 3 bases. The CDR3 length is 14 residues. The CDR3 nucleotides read TGTGCCAGCAGTGCTAGCGGGAGGGACTACGAGCAGTACTTC. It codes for CASSASGRDYEQYF. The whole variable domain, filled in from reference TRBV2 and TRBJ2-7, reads EPEVTQTPSHQVTQMGQEVILRCVPISNHLYFYWYRQILGQKVEFLVSFYNNEISEKSEIFDDQFSVERPDGSNFTLKIRSTKLEDSAMYFCASSASGRDYEQYFGPGTRLTVT.

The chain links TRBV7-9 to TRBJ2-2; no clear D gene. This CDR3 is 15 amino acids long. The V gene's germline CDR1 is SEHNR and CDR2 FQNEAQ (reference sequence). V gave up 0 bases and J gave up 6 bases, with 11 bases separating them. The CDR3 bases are TGTGCCAGCAGCTTAGCGGGGTTTAACGCCGGGGAGCTGTTTTTT. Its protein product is CASSLAGFNAGELFF.

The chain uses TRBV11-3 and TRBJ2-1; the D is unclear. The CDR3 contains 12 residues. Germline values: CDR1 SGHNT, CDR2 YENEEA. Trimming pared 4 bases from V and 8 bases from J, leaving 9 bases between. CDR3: CASSSGPDEQFF. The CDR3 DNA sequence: TGTGCCAGCAGCTCCGGACCAGATGAGCAGTTCTTC.

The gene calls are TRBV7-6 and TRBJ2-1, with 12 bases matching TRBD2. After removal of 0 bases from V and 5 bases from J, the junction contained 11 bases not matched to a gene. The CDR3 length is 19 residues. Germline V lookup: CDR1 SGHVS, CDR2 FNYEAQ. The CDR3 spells CASSLAYRRLAGAHNEQFF. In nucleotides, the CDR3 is TGTGCCAGCAGCTTAGCGTACCGGCGACTAGCGGGAGCCCACAATGAGCAGTTCTTC.

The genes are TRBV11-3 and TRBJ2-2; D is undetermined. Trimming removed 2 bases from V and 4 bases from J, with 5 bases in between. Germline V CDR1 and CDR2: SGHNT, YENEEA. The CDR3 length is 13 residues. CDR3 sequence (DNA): TGTGCCAGCAGCTTACACTTCACCGGGGAGCTGTTTTTT. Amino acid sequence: CASSLHFTGELFF.

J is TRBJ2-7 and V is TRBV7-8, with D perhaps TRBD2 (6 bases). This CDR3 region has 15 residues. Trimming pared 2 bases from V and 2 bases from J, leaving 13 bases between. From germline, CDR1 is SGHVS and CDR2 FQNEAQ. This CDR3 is CASSLLGAGTYEQYF. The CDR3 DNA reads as TGTGCCAGCAGCTTACTTGGGGCGGGGACCTACGAGCAGTACTTC.

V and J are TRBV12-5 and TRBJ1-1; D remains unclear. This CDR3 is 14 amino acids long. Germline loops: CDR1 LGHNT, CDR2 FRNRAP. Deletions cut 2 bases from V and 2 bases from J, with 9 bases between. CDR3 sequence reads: CASGLLGSNTEAFF. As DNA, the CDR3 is TGTGCTAGTGGTTTGTTGGGATCCAACACTGAAGCTTTCTTT.

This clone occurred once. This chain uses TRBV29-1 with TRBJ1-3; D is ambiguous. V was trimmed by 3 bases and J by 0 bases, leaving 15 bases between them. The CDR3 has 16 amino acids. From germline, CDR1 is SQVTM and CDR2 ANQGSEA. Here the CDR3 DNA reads TGCAGCGTTGAGCTCCCAACGGGAAGCTCTGGAAACACCATATATTTT. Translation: CSVELPTGSSGNTIYF.

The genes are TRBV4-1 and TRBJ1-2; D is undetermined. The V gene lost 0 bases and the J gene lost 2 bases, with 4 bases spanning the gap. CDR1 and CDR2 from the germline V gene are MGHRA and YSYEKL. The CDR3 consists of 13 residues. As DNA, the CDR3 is TGCGCCAGCAGCCAAGAAAACAACTATGGCTACACCTTC. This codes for CASSQENNYGYTF.

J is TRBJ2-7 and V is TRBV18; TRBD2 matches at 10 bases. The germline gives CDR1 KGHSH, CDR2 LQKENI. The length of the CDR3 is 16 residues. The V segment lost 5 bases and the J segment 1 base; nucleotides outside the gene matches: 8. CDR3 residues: CASSTESGRASYEQYF. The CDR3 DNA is TGTGCCAGCTCAACAGAGAGCGGGAGGGCGTCCTACGAGCAGTACTTC.

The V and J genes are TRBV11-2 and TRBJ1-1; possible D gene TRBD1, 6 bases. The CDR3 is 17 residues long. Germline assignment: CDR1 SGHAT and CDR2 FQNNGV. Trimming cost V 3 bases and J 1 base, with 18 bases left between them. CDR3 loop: CASSFPARGHWNTEAFF. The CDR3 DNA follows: TGTGCCAGCAGCTTCCCGGCCAGGGGACATTGGAACACTGAAGCTTTCTTT.

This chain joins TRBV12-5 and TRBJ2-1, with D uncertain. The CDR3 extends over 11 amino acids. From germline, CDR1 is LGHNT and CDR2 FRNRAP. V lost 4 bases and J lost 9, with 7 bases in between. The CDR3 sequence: CASGSSIEQFF. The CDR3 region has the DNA TGTGCTAGTGGTTCCTCAATTGAGCAGTTCTTC.

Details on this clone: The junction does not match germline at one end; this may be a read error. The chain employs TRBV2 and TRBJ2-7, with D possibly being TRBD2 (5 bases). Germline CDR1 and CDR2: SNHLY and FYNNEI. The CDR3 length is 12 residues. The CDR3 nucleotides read TGTGCCAGCACCGGGGAATATTACGCGTCGCACTTC. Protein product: CASTGEYYASHF.

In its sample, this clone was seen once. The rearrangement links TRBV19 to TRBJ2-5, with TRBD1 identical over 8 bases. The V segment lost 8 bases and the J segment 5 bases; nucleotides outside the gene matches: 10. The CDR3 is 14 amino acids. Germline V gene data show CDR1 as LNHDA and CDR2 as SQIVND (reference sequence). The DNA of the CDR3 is TGTGCCAGTCCGTGGCAGGGGGCCGAGGAGACCCAGTACTTC. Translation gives CASPWQGAEETQYF.

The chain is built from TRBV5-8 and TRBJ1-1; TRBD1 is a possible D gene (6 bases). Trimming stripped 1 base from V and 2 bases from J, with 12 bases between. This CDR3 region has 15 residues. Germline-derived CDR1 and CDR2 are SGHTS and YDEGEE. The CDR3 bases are TGTGCCAGCAGCTTGCTCCAGGGGTTCAACACTGAAGCTTTCTTT. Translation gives CASSLLQGFNTEAFF.

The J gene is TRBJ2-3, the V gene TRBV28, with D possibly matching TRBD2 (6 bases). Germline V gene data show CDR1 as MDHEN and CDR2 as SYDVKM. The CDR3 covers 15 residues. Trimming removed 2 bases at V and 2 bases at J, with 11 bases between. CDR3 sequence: CASSLMPSATDTQYF. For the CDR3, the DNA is TGTGCCAGCAGTTTAATGCCTAGCGCCACAGATACGCAGTATTTT.

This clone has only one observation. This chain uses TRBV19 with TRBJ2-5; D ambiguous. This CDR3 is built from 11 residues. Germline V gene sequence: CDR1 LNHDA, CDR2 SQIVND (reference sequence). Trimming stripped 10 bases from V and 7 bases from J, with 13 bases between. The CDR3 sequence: CATLLKGTQYF. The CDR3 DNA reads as TGTGCCACCCTTTTGAAGGGGACCCAGTACTTC.

In nucleotides, the CDR3 is TGTGCCATCAGTGATCCGGGACTAGCGGGAGGAAAATACGAGCAGTACTTC. It encodes CAISDPGLAGGKYEQYF. This chain uses TRBV10-3 with TRBJ2-7; 15 bases align to TRBD2. This CDR3 comprises 17 residues. Germline CDR1 and CDR2: ENHRY and SYGVKD. With 3 bases clipped from V and 4 bases from J, the junction kept 7 bases outside the gene matches.

The CDR3 loop reads CASSPRWGAGPSYEQYF. The DNA for the CDR3 is TGTGCCAGCAGCCCCCGGTGGGGGGCAGGACCATCCTACGAGCAGTACTTC. The chain has TRBV9 and TRBJ2-7; D is tentatively TRBD1 or TRBD2 (6 bases each). Germline-derived CDR1 and CDR2 are SGDLS and YYNGEE. The V gene lost 4 bases and the J gene lost 1 base, with 21 bases spanning the gap. CDR3 length equals 17 residues.

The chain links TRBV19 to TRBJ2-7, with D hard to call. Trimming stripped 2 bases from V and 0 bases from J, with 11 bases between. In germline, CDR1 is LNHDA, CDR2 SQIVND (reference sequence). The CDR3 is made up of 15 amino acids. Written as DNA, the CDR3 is TGTGCCAGTAGTATATATATCACGAGCTCCTACGAGCAGTACTTC. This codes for CASSIYITSSYEQYF.

CDR3 bases: TGTGCCAGCAGCATACAGGGACAGGGGGTTTTCCGAAACACCATATATTTT. Protein: CASSIQGQGVFRNTIYF. The gene calls are TRBV7-9 and TRBJ1-3, with 11 bases matching TRBD1. The CDR3 consists of 17 residues. The V gene end was trimmed by 5 bases and the J gene end by 5 bases; junction bases not matched to a gene: 11. CDR1 and CDR2 from the germline V gene are SEHNR and FQNEAQ (reference sequence).

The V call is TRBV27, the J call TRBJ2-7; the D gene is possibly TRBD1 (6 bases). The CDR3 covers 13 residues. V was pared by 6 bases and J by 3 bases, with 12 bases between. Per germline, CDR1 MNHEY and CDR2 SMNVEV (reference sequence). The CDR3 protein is CASSPLDSYEQYF. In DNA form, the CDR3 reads TGTGCCAGCAGCCCCCTGGACAGCTACGAGCAGTACTTC.

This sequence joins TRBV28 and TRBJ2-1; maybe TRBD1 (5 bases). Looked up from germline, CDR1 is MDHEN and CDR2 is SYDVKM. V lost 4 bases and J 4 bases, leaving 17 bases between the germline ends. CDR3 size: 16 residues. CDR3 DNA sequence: TGTGCCAGCAGTTGTCGCAGGGCAGTTTCTTACAATGAGCAGTTCTTC. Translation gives CASSCRRAVSYNEQFF.

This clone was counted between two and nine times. This chain's CDR3 is CASSTNYGYTF. DNA for the CDR3: TGCGCCAGCAGTACGAACTATGGCTACACCTTC. The chain has TRBV10-2 and TRBJ1-2, with D uncertain. Germline lookup yields CDR1 WSHSY and CDR2 SAAADI. The V and J ends lost 5 bases and 2 bases respectively, with 3 bases between them. The CDR3 loop spans 11 amino acids.

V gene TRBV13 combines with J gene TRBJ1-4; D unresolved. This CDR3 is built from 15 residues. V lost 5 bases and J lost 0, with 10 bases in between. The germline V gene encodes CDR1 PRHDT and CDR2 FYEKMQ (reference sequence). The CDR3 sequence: CASSSRDTTNEKLFF. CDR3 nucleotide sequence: TGTGCCAGCAGCAGCCGGGATACAACTAATGAAAAACTGTTTTTT. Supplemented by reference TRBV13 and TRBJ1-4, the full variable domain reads AAGVIQSPRHLIKEKRETATLKCYPIPRHDTVYWYQQGPGQDPQFLISFYEKMQSDKGSIPDRFSAQQFSDYHSELNMSSLELGDSALYFCASSSRDTTNEKLFFGSGTQLSVL.